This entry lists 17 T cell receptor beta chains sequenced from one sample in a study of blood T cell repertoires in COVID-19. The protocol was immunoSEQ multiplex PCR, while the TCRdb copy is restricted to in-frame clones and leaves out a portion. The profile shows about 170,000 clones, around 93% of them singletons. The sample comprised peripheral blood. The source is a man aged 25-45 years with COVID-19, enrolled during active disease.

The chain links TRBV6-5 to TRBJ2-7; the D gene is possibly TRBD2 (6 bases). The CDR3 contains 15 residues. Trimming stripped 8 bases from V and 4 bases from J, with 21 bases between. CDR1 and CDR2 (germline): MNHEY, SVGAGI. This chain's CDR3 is CASEPPGSLGYEQYF. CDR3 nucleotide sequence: TGTGCCAGCGAGCCCCCCGGGAGCCTAGGGTACGAGCAGTACTTC.

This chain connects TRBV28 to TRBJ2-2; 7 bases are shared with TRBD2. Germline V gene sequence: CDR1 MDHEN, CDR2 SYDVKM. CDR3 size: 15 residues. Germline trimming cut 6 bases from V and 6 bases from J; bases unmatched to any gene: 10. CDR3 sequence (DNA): TGTGCCAGCAGAGGGGCGGGAGCGGGGCCCGGGGAGCTGTTTTTT. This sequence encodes CASRGAGAGPGELFF.

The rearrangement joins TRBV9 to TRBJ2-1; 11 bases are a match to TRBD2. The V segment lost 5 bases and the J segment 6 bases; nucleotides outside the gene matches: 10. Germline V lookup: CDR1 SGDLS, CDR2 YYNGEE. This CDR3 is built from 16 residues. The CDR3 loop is CASRDLAGGPSNEQFF. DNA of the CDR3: TGTGCCAGCAGGGATCTAGCGGGAGGACCTTCCAATGAGCAGTTCTTC.

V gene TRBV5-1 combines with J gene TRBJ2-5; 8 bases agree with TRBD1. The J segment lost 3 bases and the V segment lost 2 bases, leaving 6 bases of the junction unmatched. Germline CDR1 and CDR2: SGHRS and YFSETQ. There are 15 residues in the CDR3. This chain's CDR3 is CASSLAVDREETQYF. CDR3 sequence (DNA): TGCGCCAGCAGCTTAGCCGTGGACAGGGAAGAGACCCAGTACTTC.

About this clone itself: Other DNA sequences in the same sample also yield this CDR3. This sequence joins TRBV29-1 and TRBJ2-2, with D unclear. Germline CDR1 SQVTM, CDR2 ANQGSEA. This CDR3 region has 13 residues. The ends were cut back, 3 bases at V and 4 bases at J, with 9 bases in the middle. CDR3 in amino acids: CSVEWAGTGELFF. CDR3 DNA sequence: TGCAGCGTTGAGTGGGCCGGCACCGGGGAGCTGTTTTTT.

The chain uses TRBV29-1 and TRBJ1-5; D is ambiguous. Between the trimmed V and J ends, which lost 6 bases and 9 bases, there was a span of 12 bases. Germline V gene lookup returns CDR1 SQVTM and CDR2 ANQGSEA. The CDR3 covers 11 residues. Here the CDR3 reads CSVVDEGPQHF. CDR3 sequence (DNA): TGCAGCGTGGTTGACGAGGGGCCCCAGCATTTT. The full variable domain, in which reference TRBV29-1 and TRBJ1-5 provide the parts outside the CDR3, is SAVISQKPSRDICQRGTSLTIQCQVDSQVTMMFWYRQQPGQSLTLIATANQGSEATYESGFVIDKFPISRPNLTFSTLTVSNMSPEDSSIYLCSVVDEGPQHFGDGTRLSIL.

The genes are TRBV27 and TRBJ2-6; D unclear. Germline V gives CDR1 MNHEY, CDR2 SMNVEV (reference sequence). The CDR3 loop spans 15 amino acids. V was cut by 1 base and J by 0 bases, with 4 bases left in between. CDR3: CASSLYSSGANVLTF. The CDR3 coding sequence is TGTGCCAGCAGTTTATACAGCTCTGGGGCCAACGTCCTGACTTTC.

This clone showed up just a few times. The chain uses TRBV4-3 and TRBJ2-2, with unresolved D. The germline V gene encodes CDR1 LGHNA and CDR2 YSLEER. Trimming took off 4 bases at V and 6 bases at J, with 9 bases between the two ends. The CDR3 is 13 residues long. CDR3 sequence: CASSPFIPGELFF. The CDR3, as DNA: TGCGCCAGCAGCCCCTTTATCCCCGGGGAGCTGTTTTTT.

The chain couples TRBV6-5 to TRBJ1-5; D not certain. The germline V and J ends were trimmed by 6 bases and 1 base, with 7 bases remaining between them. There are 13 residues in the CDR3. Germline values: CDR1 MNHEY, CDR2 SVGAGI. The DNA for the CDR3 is TGTGCCAGCAGGTCATTCAGCAATCAGCCCCAGCATTTT. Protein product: CASRSFSNQPQHF.

CDR3 in amino acids: CASSHRGMNTEAFF. The CDR3 region has the DNA TGTGCCAGTAGCCACAGGGGCATGAACACTGAAGCTTTCTTT. The chain has TRBV19 and TRBJ1-1; 7 bases map to TRBD1. Germline-derived CDR1 and CDR2 are LNHDA and SQIVND (reference sequence). The CDR3 consists of 14 residues. The V gene end was trimmed by 6 bases and the J gene end by 0 bases; junction bases not matched to a gene: 4.

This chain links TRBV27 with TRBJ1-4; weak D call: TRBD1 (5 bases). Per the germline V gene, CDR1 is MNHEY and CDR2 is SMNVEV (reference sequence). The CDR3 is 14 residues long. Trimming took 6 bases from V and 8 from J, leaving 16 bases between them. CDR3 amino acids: CASRANWGGEKLFF. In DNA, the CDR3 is TGTGCCAGCAGGGCGAACTGGGGGGGGGAAAAACTGTTTTTT. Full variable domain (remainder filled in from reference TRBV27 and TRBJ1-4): EAQVTQNPRYLITVTGKKLTVTCSQNMNHEYMSWYRQDPGLGLRQIYYSMNVEVTDKGDVPEGYKVSRKEKRNFPLILESPSPNQTSLYFCASRANWGGEKLFFGSGTQLSVL.

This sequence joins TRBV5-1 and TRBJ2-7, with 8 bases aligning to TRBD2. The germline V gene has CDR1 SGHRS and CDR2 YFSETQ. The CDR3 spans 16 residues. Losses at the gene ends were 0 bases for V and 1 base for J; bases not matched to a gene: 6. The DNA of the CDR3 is TGCGCCAGCAGCTTGGAAGCGGGGGCCAAATCCTACGAGCAGTACTTC. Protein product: CASSLEAGAKSYEQYF.

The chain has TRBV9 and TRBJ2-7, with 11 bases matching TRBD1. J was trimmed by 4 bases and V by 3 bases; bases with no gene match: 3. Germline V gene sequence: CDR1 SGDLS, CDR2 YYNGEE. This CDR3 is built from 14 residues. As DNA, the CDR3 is TGTGCCAGCAGCGCCGGGACAGGGGGTTACGAGCAGTACTTC. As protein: CASSAGTGGYEQYF. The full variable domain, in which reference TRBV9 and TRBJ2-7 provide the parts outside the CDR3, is DSGVTQTPKHLITATGQRVTLRCSPRSGDLSVYWYQQSLDQGLQFLIQYYNGEERAKGNILERFSAQQFPDLHSELNLSSLELGDSALYFCASSAGTGGYEQYFGPGTRLTVT.

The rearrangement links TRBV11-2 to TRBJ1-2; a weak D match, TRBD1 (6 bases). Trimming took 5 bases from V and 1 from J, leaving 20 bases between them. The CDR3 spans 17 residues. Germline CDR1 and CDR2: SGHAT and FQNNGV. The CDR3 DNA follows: TGTGCCAGCAGCCGAATATCTGGACAGTTTATTAACTATGGCTACACCTTC. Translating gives CASSRISGQFINYGYTF.

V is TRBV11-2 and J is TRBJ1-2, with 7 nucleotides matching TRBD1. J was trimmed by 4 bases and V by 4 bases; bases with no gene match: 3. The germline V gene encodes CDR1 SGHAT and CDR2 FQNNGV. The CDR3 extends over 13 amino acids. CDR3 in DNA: TGTGCCAGCAGCTCCCGGGACAGCTATGGCTACACCTTC. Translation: CASSSRDSYGYTF.

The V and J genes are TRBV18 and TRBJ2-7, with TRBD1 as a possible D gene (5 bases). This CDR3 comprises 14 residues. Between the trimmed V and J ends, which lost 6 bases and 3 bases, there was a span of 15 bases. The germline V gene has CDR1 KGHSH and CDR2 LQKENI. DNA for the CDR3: TGTGCCAGCTCTGCGGCAGGGCAGTACTACGAGCAGTACTTC. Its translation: CASSAAGQYYEQYF.

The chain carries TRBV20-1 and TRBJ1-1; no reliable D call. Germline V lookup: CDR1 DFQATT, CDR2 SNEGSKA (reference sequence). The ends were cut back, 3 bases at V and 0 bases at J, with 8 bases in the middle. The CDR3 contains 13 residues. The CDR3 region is CSASREMNTEAFF. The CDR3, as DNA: TGCAGTGCTAGTCGAGAGATGAACACTGAAGCTTTCTTT.